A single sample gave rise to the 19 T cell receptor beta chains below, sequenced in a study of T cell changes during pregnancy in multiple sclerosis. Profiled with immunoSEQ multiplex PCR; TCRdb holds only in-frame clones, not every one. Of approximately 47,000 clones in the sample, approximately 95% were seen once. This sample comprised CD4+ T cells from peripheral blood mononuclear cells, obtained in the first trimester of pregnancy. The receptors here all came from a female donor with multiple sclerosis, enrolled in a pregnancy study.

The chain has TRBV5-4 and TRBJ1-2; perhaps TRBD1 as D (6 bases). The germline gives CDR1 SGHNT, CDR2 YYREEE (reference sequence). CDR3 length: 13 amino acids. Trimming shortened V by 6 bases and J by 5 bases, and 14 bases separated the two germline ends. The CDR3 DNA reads TGTGCCAGCACCCCGAGGGGACAATATGGCTACACCTTC. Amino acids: CASTPRGQYGYTF.

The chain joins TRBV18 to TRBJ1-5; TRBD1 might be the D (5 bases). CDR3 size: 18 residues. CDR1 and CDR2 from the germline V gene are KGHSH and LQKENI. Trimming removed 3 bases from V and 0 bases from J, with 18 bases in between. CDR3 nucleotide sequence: TGTGCCAGCTCACCCTGGGGCAGGGTAGGGGATAGCAATCAGCCCCAGCATTTT. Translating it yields CASSPWGRVGDSNQPQHF. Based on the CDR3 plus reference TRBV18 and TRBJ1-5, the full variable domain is NAGVMQNPRHLVRRRGQEARLRCSPMKGHSHVYWYRQLPEEGLKFMVYLQKENIIDESGMPKERFSAEFPKEGPSILRIQQVVRGDSAAYFCASSPWGRVGDSNQPQHFGDGTRLSIL.

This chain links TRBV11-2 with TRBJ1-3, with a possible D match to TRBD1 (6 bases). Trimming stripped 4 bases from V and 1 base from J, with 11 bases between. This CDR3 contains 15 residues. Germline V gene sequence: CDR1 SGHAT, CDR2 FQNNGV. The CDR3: CASSSLQGSGNTIYF. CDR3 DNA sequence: TGTGCCAGCAGCTCCCTTCAGGGGTCTGGAAACACCATATATTTT.

The CDR3 DNA is TGCGCCAGCAGCCAACCTGGGACAGGGAAAAGGAATGAGCAGTTCTTC. Protein sequence: CASSQPGTGKRNEQFF. The chain uses TRBV4-1 and TRBJ2-1, with 9 bases that match TRBD1. The CDR3 is made up of 16 amino acids. Germline-derived CDR1 and CDR2 are MGHRA and YSYEKL. Unmatched junction bases numbered 9, after V lost 2 bases and J lost 7 bases.

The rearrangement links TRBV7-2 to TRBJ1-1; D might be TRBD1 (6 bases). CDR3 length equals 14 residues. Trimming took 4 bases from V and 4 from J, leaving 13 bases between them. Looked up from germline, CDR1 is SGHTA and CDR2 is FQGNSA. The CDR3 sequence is CASSSQGMGTEAFF. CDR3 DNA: TGTGCCAGCAGCTCACAGGGTATGGGCACTGAAGCTTTCTTT.

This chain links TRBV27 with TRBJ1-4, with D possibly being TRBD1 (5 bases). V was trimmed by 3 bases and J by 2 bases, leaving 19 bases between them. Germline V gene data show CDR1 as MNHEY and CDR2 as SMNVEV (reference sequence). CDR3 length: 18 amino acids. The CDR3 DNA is TGTGCCAGCAGTTTTCGCCCTGTGGGGAAGGGGACTAATGAAAAACTGTTTTTT. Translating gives CASSFRPVGKGTNEKLFF.

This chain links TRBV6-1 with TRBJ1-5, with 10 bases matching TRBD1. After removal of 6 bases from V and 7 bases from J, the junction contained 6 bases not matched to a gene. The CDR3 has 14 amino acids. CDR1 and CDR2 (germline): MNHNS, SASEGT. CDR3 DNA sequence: TGTGCCAGCAGGACTAGACAGGGGGCACAGCCCCAGCATTTT. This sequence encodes CASRTRQGAQPQHF.

The CDR3 region is CACHWTGSVVYGYTF. The DNA for the CDR3 is TGTGCCTGTCACTGGACAGGGTCTGTTGTCTATGGCTACACCTTC. The V gene is TRBV6-1, the J gene TRBJ1-2; 8 bases map to TRBD1. The J segment lost 4 bases and the V segment lost 11 bases, leaving 15 bases of the junction unmatched. Looked up from germline, CDR1 is MNHNS and CDR2 is SASEGT. This CDR3 has 15 amino acids.

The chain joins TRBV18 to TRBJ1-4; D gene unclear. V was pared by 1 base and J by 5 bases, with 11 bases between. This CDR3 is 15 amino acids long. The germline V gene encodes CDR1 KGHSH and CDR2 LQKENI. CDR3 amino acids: CASSPLPTQNEKLFF. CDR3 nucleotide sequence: TGTGCCAGCTCACCACTCCCCACCCAGAATGAAAAACTGTTTTTT.

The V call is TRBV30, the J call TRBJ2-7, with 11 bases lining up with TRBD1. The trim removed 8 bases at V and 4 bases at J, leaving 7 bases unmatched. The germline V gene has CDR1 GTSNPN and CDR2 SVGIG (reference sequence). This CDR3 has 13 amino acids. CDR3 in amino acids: CALRDRGIYEQYF. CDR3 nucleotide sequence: TGTGCCCTACGGGACAGGGGGATTTACGAGCAGTACTTC.

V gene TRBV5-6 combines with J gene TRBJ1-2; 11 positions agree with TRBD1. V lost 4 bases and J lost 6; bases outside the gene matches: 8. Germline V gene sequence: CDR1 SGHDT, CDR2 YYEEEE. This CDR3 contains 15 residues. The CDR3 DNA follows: TGTGCCAGCAGCAAAGGGGACAGGGGGTTTAATGGCTACACCTTC. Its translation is CASSKGDRGFNGYTF.

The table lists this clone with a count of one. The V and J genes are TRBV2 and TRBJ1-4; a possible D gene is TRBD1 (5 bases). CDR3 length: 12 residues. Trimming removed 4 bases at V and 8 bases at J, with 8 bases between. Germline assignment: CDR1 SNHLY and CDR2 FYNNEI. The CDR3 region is CASSADSEKLFF. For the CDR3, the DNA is TGTGCCAGCAGTGCTGACAGCGAAAAACTGTTTTTT.

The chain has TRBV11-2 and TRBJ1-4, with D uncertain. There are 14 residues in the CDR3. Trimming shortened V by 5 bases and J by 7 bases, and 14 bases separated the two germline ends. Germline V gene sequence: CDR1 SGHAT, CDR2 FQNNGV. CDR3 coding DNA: TGTGCCAGCAGCCCGATCGCCCGGGGTGAAAAACTGTTTTTT. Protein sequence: CASSPIARGEKLFF.

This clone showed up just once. CDR3 sequence reads: CASSGRGSGDTGELFF. The CDR3 nucleotides read TGTGCCAGCAGTGGGCGGGGGTCAGGGGACACCGGGGAGCTGTTTTTT. The V call is TRBV2, the J call TRBJ2-2; D may be TRBD2 (7 bases). Per the germline V gene, CDR1 is SNHLY and CDR2 is FYNNEI. The CDR3 runs 16 residues. Trimming removed 4 bases at V and 3 bases at J, with 15 bases between.

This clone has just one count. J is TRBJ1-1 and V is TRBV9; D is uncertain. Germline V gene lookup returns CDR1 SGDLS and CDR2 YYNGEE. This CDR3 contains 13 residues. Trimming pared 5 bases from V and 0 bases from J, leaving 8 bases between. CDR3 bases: TGTGCCAGCAGAAGACTGATGAACACTGAAGCTTTCTTT. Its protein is CASRRLMNTEAFF.

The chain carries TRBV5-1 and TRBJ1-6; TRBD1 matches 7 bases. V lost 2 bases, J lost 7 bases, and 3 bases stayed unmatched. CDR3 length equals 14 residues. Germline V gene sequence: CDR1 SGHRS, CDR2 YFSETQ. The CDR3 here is CASSLGQENSPLHF. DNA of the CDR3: TGCGCCAGCAGCTTAGGACAGGAGAATTCACCCCTCCACTTT.

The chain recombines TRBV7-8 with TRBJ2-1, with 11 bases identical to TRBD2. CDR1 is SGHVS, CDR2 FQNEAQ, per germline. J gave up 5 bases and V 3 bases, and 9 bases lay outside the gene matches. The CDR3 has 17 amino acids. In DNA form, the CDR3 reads TGTGCCAGCAGCTTTTTGCCTACTAGCGGGGGAAACAATGAGCAGTTCTTC. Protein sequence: CASSFLPTSGGNNEQFF.

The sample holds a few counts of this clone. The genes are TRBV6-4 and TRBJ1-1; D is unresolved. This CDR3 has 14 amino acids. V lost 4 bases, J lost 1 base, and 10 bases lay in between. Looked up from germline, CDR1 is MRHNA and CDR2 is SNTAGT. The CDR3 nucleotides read TGTGCCAGCAGTGTTAACCCAGGGAACACTGAAGCTTTCTTT. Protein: CASSVNPGNTEAFF.

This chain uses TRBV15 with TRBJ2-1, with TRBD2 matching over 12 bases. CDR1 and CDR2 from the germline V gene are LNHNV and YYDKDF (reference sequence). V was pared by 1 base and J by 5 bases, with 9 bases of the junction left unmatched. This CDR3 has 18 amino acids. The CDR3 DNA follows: TGTGCCACCAGCAGAGGGGCCCTAGCGGGGGGGCCGAACAATGAGCAGTTCTTC. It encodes CATSRGALAGGPNNEQFF.